The 6 T cell receptor beta chains below come from one sample, sequenced in a study of T cells in localized non-small cell lung cancer. Clones were read by immunoSEQ multiplex PCR, and TCRdb kept only the in-frame ones, dropping some. The table records 35,000 or so clones, roughly 87% of them present only once. Sequencing was performed on peripheral blood, taken before any cancer treatment. The receptors were gathered from a woman between 40 and 69 years old with stage I lung adenocarcinoma.

This clone appeared a few times. This chain connects TRBV2 to TRBJ2-1, with 13 bases identical to TRBD2. The CDR3 covers 14 residues. Trimming cost V 6 bases and J 10 bases; bases outside gene matches: 6. Germline assignment: CDR1 SNHLY and CDR2 FYNNEI. The DNA of the CDR3 is TGTGCCAGCAGATTAAGGACTAGCGGGGGAGAGCAGTTCTTC. Protein product: CASRLRTSGGEQFF.

The chain recombines TRBV7-9 with TRBJ1-6; 7 bases are shared with TRBD1. This CDR3 region has 14 residues. Germline values: CDR1 SEHNR, CDR2 FQNEAQ (reference sequence). V trimming: 1 base; J trimming: 10 bases; junction bases outside the gene matches: 4. CDR3 sequence reads: CASSLGTGFSPLHF. The DNA of the CDR3 is TGTGCCAGCAGCTTAGGGACAGGTTTCTCACCCCTCCACTTT. Full variable domain (rest looked up from reference TRBV7-9 and TRBJ1-6): DTGVSQNPRHKITKRGQNVTFRCDPISEHNRLYWYRQTLGQGPEFLTYFQNEAQLEKSRLLSDRFSAERPKGSFSTLEIQRTEQGDSAMYLCASSLGTGFSPLHFGNGTRLTVT.

The J gene is TRBJ2-1, the V gene TRBV29-1; 9 bases map to TRBD2. CDR3 length: 16 amino acids. Germline V gene lookup returns CDR1 SQVTM and CDR2 ANQGSEA. V gave up 7 bases and J gave up 0 bases; unmatched junction bases: 10. DNA for the CDR3: TGCAGCGCCAGAGCGACTAGCGGAGACTCCTACAATGAGCAGTTCTTC. Residues: CSARATSGDSYNEQFF.

The chain employs TRBV4-3 and TRBJ1-1; 8 bases align to TRBD1. CDR3 length equals 16 residues. Germline CDR1 and CDR2: LGHNA and YSLEER. With V trimmed by 0 bases and J by 1 base, 4 bases remained unmatched. CDR3 sequence reads: CASSQETTGGNTEAFF. DNA for the CDR3: TGCGCCAGCAGCCAAGAGACTACAGGGGGGAACACTGAAGCTTTCTTT.

The chain combines TRBV19 with TRBJ1-1, with 8 bases aligning to TRBD1. The V gene end was trimmed by 2 bases and the J gene end by 5 bases; junction bases not matched to a gene: 4. In germline, CDR1 is LNHDA, CDR2 SQIVND (reference sequence). The CDR3 covers 14 residues. The CDR3 DNA reads TGTGCCAGTAGTATACAGGGGGCGAGGACTGAAGCTTTCTTT. Amino acid sequence: CASSIQGARTEAFF. Full variable domain (missing parts from reference TRBV19 and TRBJ1-1): DGGITQSPKYLFRKEGQNVTLSCEQNLNHDAMYWYRQDPGQGLRLIYYSQIVNDFQKGDIAEGYSVSREKKESFPLTVTSAQKNPTAFYLCASSIQGARTEAFFGQGTRLTVV.

J is TRBJ2-7 and V is TRBV13, with a tentative D call TRBD2 (6 bases). Per germline, CDR1 PRHDT and CDR2 FYEKMQ (reference sequence). The CDR3 loop spans 14 amino acids. The V end lost 5 bases, the J end lost 7 bases, and 18 bases lay between the germline ends. Here the CDR3 DNA reads TGTGCCAGCAGCCGAGGGACTTCTTGGGGGGAGCAGTACTTC. Protein: CASSRGTSWGEQYF.